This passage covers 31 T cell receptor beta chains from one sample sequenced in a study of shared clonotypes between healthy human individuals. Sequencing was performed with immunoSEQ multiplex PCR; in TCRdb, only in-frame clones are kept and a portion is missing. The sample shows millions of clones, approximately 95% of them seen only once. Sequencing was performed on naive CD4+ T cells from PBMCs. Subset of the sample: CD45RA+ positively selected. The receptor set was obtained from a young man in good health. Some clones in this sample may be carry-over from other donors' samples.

DNA of the CDR3: TGTGCCAGCAGTTTAGGAACAGGGAGAGGGACTGAAGCTTTCTTT. Its translation is CASSLGTGRGTEAFF. The rearrangement uses TRBV28 and TRBJ1-1; TRBD1 might be the D (6 bases). Deletions cut 2 bases from V and 5 bases from J, with 15 bases between. Per the germline V gene, CDR1 is MDHEN and CDR2 is SYDVKM. The CDR3 consists of 15 residues. Filled out from reference TRBV28 and TRBJ1-1, the complete variable domain reads DVKVTQSSRYLVKRTGEKVFLECVQDMDHENMFWYRQDPGLGLRLIYFSYDVKMKEKGDIPEGYSVSREKKERFSLILESASTNQTSMYLCASSLGTGRGTEAFFGQGTRLTVV.

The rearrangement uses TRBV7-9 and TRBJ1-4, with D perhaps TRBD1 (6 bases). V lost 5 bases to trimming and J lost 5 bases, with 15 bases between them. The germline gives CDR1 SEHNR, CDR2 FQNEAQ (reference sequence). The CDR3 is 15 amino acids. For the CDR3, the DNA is TGTGCCAGCAGCCTTCAACAGGGATCCAATGAAAAACTGTTTTTT. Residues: CASSLQQGSNEKLFF.

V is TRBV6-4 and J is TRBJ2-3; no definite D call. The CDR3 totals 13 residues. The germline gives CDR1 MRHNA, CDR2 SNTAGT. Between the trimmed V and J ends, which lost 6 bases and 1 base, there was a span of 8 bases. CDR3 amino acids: CASRELGTDTQYF. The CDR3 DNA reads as TGTGCCAGCAGGGAGCTGGGCACAGATACGCAGTATTTT.

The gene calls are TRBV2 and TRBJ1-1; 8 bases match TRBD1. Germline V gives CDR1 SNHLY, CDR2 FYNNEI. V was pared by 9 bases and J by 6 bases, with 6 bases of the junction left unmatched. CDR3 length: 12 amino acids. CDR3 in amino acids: CARTGETPEAFF. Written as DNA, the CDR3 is TGTGCCAGGACAGGGGAAACCCCTGAAGCTTTCTTT. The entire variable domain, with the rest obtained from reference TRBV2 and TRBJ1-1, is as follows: EPEVTQTPSHQVTQMGQEVILRCVPISNHLYFYWYRQILGQKVEFLVSFYNNEISEKSEIFDDQFSVERPDGSNFTLKIRSTKLEDSAMYFCARTGETPEAFFGQGTRLTVV.

The CDR3 coding sequence is TGTGCCAGCAGAAGAACTTCGAACACCGGGGAGCTGTTTTTT. It yields the protein CASRRTSNTGELFF. The chain uses TRBV9 and TRBJ2-2, with D hard to call. This CDR3 comprises 14 residues. Germline CDR1 reads SGDLS; CDR2 reads YYNGEE. Between the trimmed V and J ends, which lost 5 bases and 0 bases, there was a span of 8 bases.

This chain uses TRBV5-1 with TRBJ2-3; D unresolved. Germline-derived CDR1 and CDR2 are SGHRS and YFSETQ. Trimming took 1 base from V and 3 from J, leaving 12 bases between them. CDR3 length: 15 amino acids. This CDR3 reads CASSLRAPRTDTQYF. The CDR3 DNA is TGCGCCAGCAGCTTGAGGGCCCCGAGGACAGATACGCAGTATTTT.

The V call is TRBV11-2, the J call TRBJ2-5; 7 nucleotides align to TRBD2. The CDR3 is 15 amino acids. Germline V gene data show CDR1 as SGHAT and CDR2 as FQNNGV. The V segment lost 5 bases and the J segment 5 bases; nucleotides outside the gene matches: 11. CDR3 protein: CASSRNSGQGETQYF. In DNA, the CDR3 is TGTGCCAGCAGCCGTAATAGCGGGCAAGGGGAGACCCAGTACTTC.

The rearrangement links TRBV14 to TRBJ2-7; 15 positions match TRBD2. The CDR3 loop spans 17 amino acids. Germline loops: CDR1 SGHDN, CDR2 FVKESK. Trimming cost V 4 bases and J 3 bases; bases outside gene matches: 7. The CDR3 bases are TGTGCCAGCAGCCGAAGATCGGGACTAGCGGGAGGCTACGAGCAGTACTTC. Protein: CASSRRSGLAGGYEQYF.

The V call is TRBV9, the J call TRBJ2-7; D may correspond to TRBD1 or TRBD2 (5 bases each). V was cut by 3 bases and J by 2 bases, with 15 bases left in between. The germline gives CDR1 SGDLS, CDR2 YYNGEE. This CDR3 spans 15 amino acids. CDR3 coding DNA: TGTGCCAGCAGCGGGGGTGGGCAGGGACCCTACGAGCAGTACTTC. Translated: CASSGGGQGPYEQYF.

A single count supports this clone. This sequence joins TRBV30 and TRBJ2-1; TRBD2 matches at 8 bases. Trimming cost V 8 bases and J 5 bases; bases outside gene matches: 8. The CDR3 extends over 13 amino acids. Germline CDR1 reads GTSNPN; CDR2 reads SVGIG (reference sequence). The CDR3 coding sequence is TGTGCCGGAACTAGCGGAAGCCACAATGAGCAGTTCTTC. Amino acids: CAGTSGSHNEQFF.

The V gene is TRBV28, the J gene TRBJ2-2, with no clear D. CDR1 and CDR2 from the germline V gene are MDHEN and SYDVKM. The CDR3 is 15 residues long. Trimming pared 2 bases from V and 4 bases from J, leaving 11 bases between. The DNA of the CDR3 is TGTGCCAGCAGTTTAGTCCGTTTCGGCACCGGGGAGCTGTTTTTT. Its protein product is CASSLVRFGTGELFF.

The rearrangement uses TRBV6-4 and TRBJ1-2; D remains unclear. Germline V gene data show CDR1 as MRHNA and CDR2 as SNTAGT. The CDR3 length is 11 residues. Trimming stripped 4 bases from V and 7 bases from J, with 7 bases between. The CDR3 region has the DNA TGTGCCAGCAGTGGTGGCAGTGGCTACACCTTC. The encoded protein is CASSGGSGYTF.

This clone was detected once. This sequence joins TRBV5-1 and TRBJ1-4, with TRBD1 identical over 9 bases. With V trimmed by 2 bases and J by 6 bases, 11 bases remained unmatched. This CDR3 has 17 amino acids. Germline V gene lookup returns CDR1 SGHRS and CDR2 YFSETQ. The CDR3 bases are TGCGCCAGCAGCTTAAAGATCCCGGGACAGGGTTATGAAAAACTGTTTTTT. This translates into CASSLKIPGQGYEKLFF.

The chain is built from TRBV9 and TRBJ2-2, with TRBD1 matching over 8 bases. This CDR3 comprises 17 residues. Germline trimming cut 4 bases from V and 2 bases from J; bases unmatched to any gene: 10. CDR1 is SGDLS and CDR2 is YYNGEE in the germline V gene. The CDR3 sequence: CASSKLPGQDNTGELFF. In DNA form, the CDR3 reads TGTGCCAGCAGCAAACTCCCGGGACAGGACAACACCGGGGAGCTGTTTTTT.

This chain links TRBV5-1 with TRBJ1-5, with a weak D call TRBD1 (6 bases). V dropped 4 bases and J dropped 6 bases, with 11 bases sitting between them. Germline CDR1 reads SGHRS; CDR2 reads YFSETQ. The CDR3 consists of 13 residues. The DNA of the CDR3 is TGCGCCAGCAGCCAGGGGTGGGGTCAGCCCCAGCATTTT. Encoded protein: CASSQGWGQPQHF.

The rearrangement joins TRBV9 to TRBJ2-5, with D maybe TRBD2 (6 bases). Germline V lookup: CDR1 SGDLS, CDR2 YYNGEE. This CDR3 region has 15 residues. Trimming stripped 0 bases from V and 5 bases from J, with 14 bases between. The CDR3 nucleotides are TGTGCCAGCAGCGTAGCCCTAGGGAGCGGGGAGACCCAGTACTTC. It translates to CASSVALGSGETQYF. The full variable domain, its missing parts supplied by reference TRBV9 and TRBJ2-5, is DSGVTQTPKHLITATGQRVTLRCSPRSGDLSVYWYQQSLDQGLQFLIQYYNGEERAKGNILERFSAQQFPDLHSELNLSSLELGDSALYFCASSVALGSGETQYFGPGTRLLVL.

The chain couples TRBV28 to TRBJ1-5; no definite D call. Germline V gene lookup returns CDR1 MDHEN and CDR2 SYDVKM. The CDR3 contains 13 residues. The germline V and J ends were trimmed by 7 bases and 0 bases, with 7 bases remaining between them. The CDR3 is CASTENSNQPQHF. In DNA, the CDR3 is TGTGCCAGCACGGAGAATAGCAATCAGCCCCAGCATTTT. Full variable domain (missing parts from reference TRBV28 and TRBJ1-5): DVKVTQSSRYLVKRTGEKVFLECVQDMDHENMFWYRQDPGLGLRLIYFSYDVKMKEKGDIPEGYSVSREKKERFSLILESASTNQTSMYLCASTENSNQPQHFGDGTRLSIL.

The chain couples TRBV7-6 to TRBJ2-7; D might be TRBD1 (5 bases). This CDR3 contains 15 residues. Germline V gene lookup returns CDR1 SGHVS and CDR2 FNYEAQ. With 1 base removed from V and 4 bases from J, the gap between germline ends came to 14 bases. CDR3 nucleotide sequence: TGTGCCAGCAGCTTAGTGCAGGGCCCTTCTTACGAGCAGTACTTC. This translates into CASSLVQGPSYEQYF.

The CDR3 region is CAWSAGAFQETQYF. The CDR3 DNA is TGTGCCTGGAGTGCAGGGGCCTTCCAAGAGACCCAGTACTTC. The rearrangement uses TRBV30 and TRBJ2-5, with D maybe TRBD1 (6 bases). V was trimmed by 1 base and J by 1 base, leaving 10 bases between them. The CDR3 is made up of 14 amino acids. The germline V gene encodes CDR1 GTSNPN and CDR2 SVGIG (reference sequence).

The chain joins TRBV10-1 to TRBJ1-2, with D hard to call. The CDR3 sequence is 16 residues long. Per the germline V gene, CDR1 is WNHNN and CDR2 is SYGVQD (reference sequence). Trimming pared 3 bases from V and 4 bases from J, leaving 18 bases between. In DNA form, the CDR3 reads TGCGCCAGCAGTGATTACGGGGTTGTAGGACCCTATGGCTACACCTTC. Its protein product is CASSDYGVVGPYGYTF.

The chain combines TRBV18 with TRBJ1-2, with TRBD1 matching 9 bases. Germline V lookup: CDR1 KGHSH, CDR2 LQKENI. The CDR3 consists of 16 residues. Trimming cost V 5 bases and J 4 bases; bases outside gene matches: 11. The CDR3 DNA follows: TGTGCCAGCTCATCCCCCGGGACAGGGCCATTCTATGGCTACACCTTC. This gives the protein CASSSPGTGPFYGYTF.

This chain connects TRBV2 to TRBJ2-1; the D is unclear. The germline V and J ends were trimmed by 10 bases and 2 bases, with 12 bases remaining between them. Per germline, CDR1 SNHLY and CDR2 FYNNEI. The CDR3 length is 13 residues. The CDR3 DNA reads TGTGCCACGGGCCAGGATCCCTACAATGAGCAGTTCTTC. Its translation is CATGQDPYNEQFF.

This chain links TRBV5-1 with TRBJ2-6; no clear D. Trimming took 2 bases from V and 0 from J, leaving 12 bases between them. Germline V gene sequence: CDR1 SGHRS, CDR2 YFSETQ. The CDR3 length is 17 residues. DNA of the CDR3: TGCGCCAGCAGCTTCCGGTTTTCGCTCTCTGGGGCCAACGTCCTGACTTTC. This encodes CASSFRFSLSGANVLTF.

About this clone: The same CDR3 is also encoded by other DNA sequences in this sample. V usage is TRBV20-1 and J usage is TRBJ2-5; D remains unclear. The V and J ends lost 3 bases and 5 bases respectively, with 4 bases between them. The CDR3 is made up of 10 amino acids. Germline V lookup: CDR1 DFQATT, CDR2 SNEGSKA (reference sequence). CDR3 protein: CSASVETQYF. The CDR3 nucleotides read TGCAGTGCTAGTGTCGAGACCCAGTACTTC.

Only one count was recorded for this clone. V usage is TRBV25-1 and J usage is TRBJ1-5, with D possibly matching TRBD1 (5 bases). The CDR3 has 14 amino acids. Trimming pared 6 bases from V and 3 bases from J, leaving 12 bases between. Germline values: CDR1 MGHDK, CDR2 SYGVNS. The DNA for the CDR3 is TGTGCCAGCAGCCTCGGGGGGAACAATCAGCCCCAGCATTTT. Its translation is CASSLGGNNQPQHF.

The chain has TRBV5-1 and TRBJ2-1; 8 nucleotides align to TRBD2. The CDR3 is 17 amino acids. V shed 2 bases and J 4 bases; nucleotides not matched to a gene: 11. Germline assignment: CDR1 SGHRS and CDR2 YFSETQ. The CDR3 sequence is CASSLTPDSGIYNEQFF. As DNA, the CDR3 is TGCGCCAGCAGCTTAACCCCGGATAGCGGGATTTACAATGAGCAGTTCTTC.

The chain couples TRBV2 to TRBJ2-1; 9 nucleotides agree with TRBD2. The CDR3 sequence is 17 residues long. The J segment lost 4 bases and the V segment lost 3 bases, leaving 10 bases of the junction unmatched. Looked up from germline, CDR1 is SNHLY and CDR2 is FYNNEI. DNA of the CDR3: TGTGCCAGCAGTGAGAGACTAGCGGTTTCCCTTTACAATGAGCAGTTCTTC. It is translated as CASSERLAVSLYNEQFF.

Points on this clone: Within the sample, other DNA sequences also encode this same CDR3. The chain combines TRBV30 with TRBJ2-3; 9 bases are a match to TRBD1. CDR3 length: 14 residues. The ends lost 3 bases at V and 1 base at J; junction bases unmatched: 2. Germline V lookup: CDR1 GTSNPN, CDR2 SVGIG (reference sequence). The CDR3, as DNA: TGTGCCTGGAGAAGACAGGGGGGCACAGATACGCAGTATTTT. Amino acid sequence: CAWRRQGGTDTQYF.

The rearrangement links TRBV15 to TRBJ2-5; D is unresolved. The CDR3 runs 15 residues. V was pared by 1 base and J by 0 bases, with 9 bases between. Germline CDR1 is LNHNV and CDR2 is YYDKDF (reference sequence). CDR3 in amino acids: CATSRGSVYQETQYF. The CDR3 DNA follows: TGTGCCACCAGCAGAGGGTCAGTATACCAAGAGACCCAGTACTTC. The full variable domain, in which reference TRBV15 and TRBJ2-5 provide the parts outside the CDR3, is DAMVIQNPRYQVTQFGKPVTLSCSQTLNHNVMYWYQQKSSQAPKLLFHYYDKDFNNEADTPDNFQSRRPNTSFCFLDIRSPGLGDTAMYLCATSRGSVYQETQYFGPGTRLLVL.

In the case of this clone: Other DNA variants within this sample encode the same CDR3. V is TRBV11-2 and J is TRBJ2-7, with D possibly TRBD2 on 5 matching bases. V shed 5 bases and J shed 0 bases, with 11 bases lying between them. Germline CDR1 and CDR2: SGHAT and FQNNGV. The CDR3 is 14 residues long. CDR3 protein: CASSPRTSSYEQYF. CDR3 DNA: TGTGCCAGCAGCCCTCGGACTTCCTCCTACGAGCAGTACTTC.

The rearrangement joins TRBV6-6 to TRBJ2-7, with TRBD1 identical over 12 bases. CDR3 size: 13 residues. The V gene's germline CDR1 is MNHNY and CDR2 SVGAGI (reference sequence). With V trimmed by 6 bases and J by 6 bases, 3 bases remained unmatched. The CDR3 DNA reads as TGTGCCAGCAGCTGGGACAGGGGGCGCGAGCAGTACTTC. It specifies CASSWDRGREQYF.